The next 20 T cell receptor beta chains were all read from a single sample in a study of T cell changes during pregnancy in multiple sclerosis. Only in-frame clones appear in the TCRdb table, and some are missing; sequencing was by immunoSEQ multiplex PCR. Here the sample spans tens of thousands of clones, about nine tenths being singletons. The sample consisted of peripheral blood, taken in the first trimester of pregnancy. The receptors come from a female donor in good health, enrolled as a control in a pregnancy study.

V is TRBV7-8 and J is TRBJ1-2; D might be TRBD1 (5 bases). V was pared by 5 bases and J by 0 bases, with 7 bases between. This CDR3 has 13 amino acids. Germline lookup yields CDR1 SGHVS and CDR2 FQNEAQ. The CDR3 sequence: CASSPDTNYGYTF. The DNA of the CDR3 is TGTGCCAGCAGCCCGGACACTAACTATGGCTACACCTTC.

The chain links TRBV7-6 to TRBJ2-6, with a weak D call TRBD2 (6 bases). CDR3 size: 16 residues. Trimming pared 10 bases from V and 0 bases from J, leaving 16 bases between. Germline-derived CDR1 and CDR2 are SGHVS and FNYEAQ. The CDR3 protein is CATPGGESSGANVLTF. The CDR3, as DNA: TGTGCCACCCCTGGCGGGGAGAGCTCTGGGGCCAACGTCCTGACTTTC.

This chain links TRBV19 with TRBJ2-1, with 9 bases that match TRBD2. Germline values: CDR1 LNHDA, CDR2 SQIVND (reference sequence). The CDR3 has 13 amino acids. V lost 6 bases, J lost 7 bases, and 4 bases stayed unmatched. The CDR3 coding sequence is TGTGCCAGTAGGAGGGCGGGGGGGAATGAGCAGTTCTTC. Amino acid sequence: CASRRAGGNEQFF.

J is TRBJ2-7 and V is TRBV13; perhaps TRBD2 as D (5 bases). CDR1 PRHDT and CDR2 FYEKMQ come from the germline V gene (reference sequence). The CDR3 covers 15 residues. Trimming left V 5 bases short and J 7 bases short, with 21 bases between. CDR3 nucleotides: TGTGCCAGCAGCCCCGGTTCGGCCGGAGGTGAGGAGCAGTACTTC. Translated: CASSPGSAGGEEQYF.

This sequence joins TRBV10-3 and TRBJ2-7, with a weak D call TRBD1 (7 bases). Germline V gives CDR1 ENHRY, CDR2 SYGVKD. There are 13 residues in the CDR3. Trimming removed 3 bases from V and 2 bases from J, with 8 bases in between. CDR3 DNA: TGTGCCATCAGTGACAGGGGGGCCTACGAGCAGTACTTC. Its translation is CAISDRGAYEQYF.

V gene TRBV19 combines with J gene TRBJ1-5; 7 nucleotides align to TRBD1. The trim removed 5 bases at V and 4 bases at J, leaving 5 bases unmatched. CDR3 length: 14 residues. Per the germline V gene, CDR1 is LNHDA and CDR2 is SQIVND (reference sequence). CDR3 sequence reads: CASSGRTGNQPQHF. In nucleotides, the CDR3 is TGTGCCAGTAGTGGACGGACAGGTAATCAGCCCCAGCATTTT.

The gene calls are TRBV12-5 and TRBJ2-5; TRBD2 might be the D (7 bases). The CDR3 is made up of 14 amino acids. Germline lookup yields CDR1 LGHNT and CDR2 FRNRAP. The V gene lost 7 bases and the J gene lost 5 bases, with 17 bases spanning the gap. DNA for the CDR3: TGTGCTAGTGCCGCCTCGGGGGGCCGGGAGACCCAGTACTTC. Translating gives CASAASGGRETQYF.

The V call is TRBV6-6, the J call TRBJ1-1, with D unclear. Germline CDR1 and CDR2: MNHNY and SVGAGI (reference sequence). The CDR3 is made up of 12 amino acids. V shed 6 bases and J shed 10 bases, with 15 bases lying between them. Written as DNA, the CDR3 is TGTGCCAGCAGCTCGACTGAGGTGATAGCTTTCTTT. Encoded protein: CASSSTEVIAFF.

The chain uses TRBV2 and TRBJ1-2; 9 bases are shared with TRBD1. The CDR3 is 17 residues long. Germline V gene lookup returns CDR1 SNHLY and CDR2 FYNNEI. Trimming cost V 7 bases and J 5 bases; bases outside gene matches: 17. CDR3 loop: CASKALYGQGHYYGYTF. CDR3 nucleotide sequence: TGTGCCAGCAAGGCCCTATATGGACAGGGGCATTATTATGGCTACACCTTC.

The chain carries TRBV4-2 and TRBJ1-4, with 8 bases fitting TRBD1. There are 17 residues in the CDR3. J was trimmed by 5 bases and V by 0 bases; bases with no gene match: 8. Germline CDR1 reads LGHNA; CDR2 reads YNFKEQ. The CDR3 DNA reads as TGTGCCAGCAGCCAAGATGAGGCGGGGACAGGCAATGAAAAACTGTTTTTT. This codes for CASSQDEAGTGNEKLFF.

The CDR3 coding sequence is TGTGCCAGCAGCTTCGATACAGGGTCGAACACTGAAGCTTTCTTT. It is translated as CASSFDTGSNTEAFF. J is TRBJ1-1 and V is TRBV7-2; possible D gene TRBD1, 6 bases. The CDR3 spans 15 residues. With 3 bases removed from V and 1 base from J, the gap between germline ends came to 12 bases. In germline, CDR1 is SGHTA, CDR2 FQGNSA.

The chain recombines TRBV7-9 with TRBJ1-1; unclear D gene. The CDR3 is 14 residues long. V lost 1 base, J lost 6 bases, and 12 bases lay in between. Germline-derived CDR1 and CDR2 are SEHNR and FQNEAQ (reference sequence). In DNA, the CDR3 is TGTGCCAGCAGCTTAGAACTTTGGGCCGCTGAAGCTTTCTTT. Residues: CASSLELWAAEAFF.

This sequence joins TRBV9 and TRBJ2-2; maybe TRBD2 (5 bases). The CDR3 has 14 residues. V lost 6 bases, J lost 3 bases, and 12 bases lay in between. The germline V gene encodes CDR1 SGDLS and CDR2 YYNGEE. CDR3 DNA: TGTGCCAGCAATGCGGGCTGGGACACCGGGGAGCTGTTTTTT. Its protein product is CASNAGWDTGELFF.

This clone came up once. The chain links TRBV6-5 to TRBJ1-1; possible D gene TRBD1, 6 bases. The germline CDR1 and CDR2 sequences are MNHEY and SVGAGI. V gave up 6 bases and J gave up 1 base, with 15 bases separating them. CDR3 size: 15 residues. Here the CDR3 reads CASRLGTGRNTEAFF. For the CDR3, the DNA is TGTGCCAGCAGGCTTGGCACAGGGAGGAACACTGAAGCTTTCTTT.

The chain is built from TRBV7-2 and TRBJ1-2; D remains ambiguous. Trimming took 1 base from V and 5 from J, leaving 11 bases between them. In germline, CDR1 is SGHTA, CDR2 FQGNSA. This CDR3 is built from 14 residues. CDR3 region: CASSLERASYGYTF. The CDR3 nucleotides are TGTGCCAGCAGCTTAGAGCGGGCCTCATATGGCTACACCTTC.

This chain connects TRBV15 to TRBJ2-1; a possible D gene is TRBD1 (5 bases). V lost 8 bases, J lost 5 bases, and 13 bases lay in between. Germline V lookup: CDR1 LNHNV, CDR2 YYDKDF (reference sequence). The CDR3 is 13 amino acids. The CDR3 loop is CATLGLENNEQFF. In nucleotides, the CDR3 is TGTGCCACCTTGGGGCTAGAAAACAATGAGCAGTTCTTC. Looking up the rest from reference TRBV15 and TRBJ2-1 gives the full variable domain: DAMVIQNPRYQVTQFGKPVTLSCSQTLNHNVMYWYQQKSSQAPKLLFHYYDKDFNNEADTPDNFQSRRPNTSFCFLDIRSPGLGDTAMYLCATLGLENNEQFFGPGTRLTVL.

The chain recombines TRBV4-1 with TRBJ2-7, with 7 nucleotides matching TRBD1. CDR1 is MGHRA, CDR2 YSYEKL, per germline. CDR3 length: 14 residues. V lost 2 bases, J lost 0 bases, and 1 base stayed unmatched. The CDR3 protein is CASSQRTGSYEQYF. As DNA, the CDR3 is TGCGCCAGCAGCCAACGGACAGGCTCCTACGAGCAGTACTTC.

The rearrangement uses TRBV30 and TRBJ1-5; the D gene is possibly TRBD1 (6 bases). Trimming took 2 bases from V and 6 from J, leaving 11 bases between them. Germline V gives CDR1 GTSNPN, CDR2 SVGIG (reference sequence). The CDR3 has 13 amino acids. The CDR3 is CAWSRGQLQPQHF. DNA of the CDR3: TGTGCCTGGAGTCGCGGACAGCTTCAGCCCCAGCATTTT. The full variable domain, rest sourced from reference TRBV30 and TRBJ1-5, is SQTIHQWPATLVQPVGSPLSLECTVEGTSNPNLYWYRQAAGRGLQLLFYSVGIGQISSEVPQNLSASRPQDRQFILSSKKLLLSDSGFYLCAWSRGQLQPQHFGDGTRLSIL.

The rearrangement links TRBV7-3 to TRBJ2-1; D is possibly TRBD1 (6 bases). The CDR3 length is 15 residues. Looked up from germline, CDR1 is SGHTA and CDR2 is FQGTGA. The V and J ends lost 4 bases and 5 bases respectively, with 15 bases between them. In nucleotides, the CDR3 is TGTGCCAGCAGCTCACGACAGGTGGAACACAATGAGCAGTTCTTC. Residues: CASSSRQVEHNEQFF.

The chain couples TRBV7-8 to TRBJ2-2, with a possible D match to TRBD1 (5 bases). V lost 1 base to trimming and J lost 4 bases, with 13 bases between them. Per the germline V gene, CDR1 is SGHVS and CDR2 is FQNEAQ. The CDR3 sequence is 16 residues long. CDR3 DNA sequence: TGTGCCAGCAGCTTAGTGTCGTGGACACCCACCGGGGAGCTGTTTTTT. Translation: CASSLVSWTPTGELFF.